Shown below are 28 T cell receptor beta chains from a single sample sequenced in a study of blood T cell repertoires in COVID-19. Assay used: immunoSEQ multiplex PCR; TCRdb lists only in-frame clones, some missing. The top ten hold over 2.5% of the sample, which has approximately 150,000 clones, roughly 85% seen once. Sequencing was performed on peripheral blood. The receptors were gathered from a human donor with acute or convalescent COVID-19. The donor label of this sample is uncertain.

The chain has TRBV15 and TRBJ2-2, with D possibly TRBD2 on 5 matching bases. The CDR3 consists of 15 residues. Germline CDR1 and CDR2: LNHNV and YYDKDF (reference sequence). V lost 1 base, J lost 3 bases, and 9 bases lay in between. The chain's CDR3 is CATSRGGGDTGELFF. CDR3 DNA sequence: TGTGCCACCAGCAGAGGCGGAGGAGACACCGGGGAGCTGTTTTTT.

The chain combines TRBV5-6 with TRBJ1-3; 10 nucleotides match TRBD1. Germline trimming cut 0 bases from V and 2 bases from J; bases unmatched to any gene: 2. Germline V CDR1 and CDR2: SGHDT, YYEEEE. CDR3 length: 16 amino acids. This chain's CDR3 is CASSLGQGAAGNTIYF. The CDR3 bases are TGTGCCAGCAGCTTGGGACAGGGGGCAGCTGGAAACACCATATATTTT.

The rearrangement uses TRBV11-3 and TRBJ2-2; TRBD2 matches at 11 bases. CDR3 length equals 17 residues. The ends lost 4 bases at V and 6 bases at J; junction bases unmatched: 10. From germline, CDR1 is SGHNT and CDR2 YENEEA. The CDR3 DNA reads TGTGCCAGCAGCTCCAGAACTACTAGCGGGAGTCCCGGGGAGCTGTTTTTT. This codes for CASSSRTTSGSPGELFF.

CDR3 DNA sequence: TGTGCCAGCAGCCCCGGGACAGGGGCCTACAATGAGCAGTTCTTC. This codes for CASSPGTGAYNEQFF. The V call is TRBV5-6, the J call TRBJ2-1, with 10 bases fitting TRBD1. With V trimmed by 4 bases and J by 2 bases, 3 bases remained unmatched. Germline V gene sequence: CDR1 SGHDT, CDR2 YYEEEE. The CDR3 length is 15 residues.

This clone came up once. CDR3 in DNA: TGTGCCAGCAGCCCGACTAGCGGGGGGTCTCGGGATGAGCAGTTCTTC. This sequence encodes CASSPTSGGSRDEQFF. The V call is TRBV7-3, the J call TRBJ2-1, with 13 bases lining up with TRBD2. The CDR3 spans 16 residues. Looked up from germline, CDR1 is SGHTA and CDR2 is FQGTGA. Trimming removed 5 bases from V and 8 bases from J; junction bases left unmatched: 9.

The chain couples TRBV10-1 to TRBJ2-1; D unclear. V gave up 0 bases and J gave up 8 bases, with 8 bases separating them. This CDR3 region has 13 residues. The germline V gene encodes CDR1 WNHNN and CDR2 SYGVQD (reference sequence). The CDR3 spells CASSESTVDEQFF. The CDR3 DNA reads TGCGCCAGCAGTGAGTCGACTGTGGATGAGCAGTTCTTC.

This clone was counted only a few times. As DNA, the CDR3 is TGTGCCAGTAGTAGCCCGGGGAGCTCCTATAATTCACCCCTCCACTTT. Its protein is CASSSPGSSYNSPLHF. This rearrangement joins TRBV19 to TRBJ1-6; D unresolved. Per the germline V gene, CDR1 is LNHDA and CDR2 is SQIVND (reference sequence). The CDR3 sequence is 16 residues long. V was cut by 4 bases and J by 0 bases, with 10 bases left in between.

V is TRBV7-3 and J is TRBJ2-3, with D unresolved. The V and J ends lost 5 bases and 2 bases respectively, with 17 bases between them. The CDR3 runs 16 residues. Germline assignment: CDR1 SGHTA and CDR2 FQGTGA. The CDR3 region has the DNA TGTGCCAGCAGCCTCGCTCCCGGAGTCGTCACAGATACGCAGTATTTT. It is translated as CASSLAPGVVTDTQYF.

This chain links TRBV2 with TRBJ1-5; weak D call: TRBD1 (6 bases). Germline CDR1 and CDR2: SNHLY and FYNNEI. The germline V and J ends were trimmed by 2 bases and 9 bases, with 20 bases remaining between them. The CDR3 runs 16 residues. This CDR3 reads CASSELVSGGGRPQHF. The DNA of the CDR3 is TGTGCCAGCAGTGAATTAGTGTCGGGGGGCGGTCGGCCCCAGCATTTT. The whole variable domain, remainder taken from reference TRBV2 and TRBJ1-5, is EPEVTQTPSHQVTQMGQEVILRCVPISNHLYFYWYRQILGQKVEFLVSFYNNEISEKSEIFDDQFSVERPDGSNFTLKIRSTKLEDSAMYFCASSELVSGGGRPQHFGDGTRLSIL.

CDR3 DNA sequence: TGTGCCAGCAGCCCCCGAGGTGGGACAGGGATTAGGAGCACTGAAGCTTTCTTT. As protein: CASSPRGGTGIRSTEAFF. This rearrangement joins TRBV5-6 to TRBJ1-1, with 9 bases fitting TRBD1. There are 18 residues in the CDR3. Germline V gene sequence: CDR1 SGHDT, CDR2 YYEEEE. V lost 4 bases and J lost 4; bases outside the gene matches: 17.

The chain is built from TRBV24-1 and TRBJ2-3; a weak D match, TRBD2 (5 bases). The CDR3 runs 13 residues. Germline V CDR1 and CDR2: KGHDR, SFDVKD. Between the trimmed V and J ends, which lost 5 bases and 5 bases, there was a span of 10 bases. CDR3 residues: CATSAGDRDTQYF. Written as DNA, the CDR3 is TGTGCCACCAGTGCCGGGGATCGAGATACGCAGTATTTT.

The chain combines TRBV24-1 with TRBJ2-1; tentative D call: TRBD2 (5 bases). Trimming pared 0 bases from V and 9 bases from J, leaving 11 bases between. This CDR3 is 14 amino acids long. Per the germline V gene, CDR1 is KGHDR and CDR2 is SFDVKD. Here the CDR3 reads CATSDLNGKVEQFF. The CDR3 DNA follows: TGTGCCACCAGTGATTTGAACGGGAAAGTTGAGCAGTTCTTC.

The chain has TRBV29-1 and TRBJ1-2, with D possibly TRBD1 on 6 matching bases. The CDR3 is 13 amino acids. V lost 5 bases and J 6 bases, leaving 16 bases between the germline ends. Per the germline V gene, CDR1 is SQVTM and CDR2 is ANQGSEA. Written as DNA, the CDR3 is TGCAGCGTTCCCCGGACAGACAACGATGGCTACACCTTC. Amino acid sequence: CSVPRTDNDGYTF.

The chain employs TRBV11-3 and TRBJ2-1, with 10 positions matching TRBD1. The V gene end was trimmed by 1 base and the J gene end by 5 bases; junction bases not matched to a gene: 5. Germline V gives CDR1 SGHNT, CDR2 YENEEA. The CDR3 totals 16 residues. The CDR3: CASSLGEGTGDNEQFF. The CDR3 bases are TGTGCCAGCAGCTTAGGGGAGGGGACAGGGGACAATGAGCAGTTCTTC.

The chain combines TRBV7-2 with TRBJ2-7, with 8 bases matching TRBD1. From germline, CDR1 is SGHTA and CDR2 FQGNSA. The CDR3 is made up of 15 amino acids. The junction had 4 bases not matched to a gene; V was cut back by 0 bases and J by 3 bases. DNA for the CDR3: TGTGCCAGCAGCTTAGCGAGGACAGGGTTCTACGAGCAGTACTTC. The encoded protein is CASSLARTGFYEQYF.

CDR3 bases: TGTGCCAGCAGTGACTCAGGGGGAGCTAACTATGGCTACACCTTC. It codes for CASSDSGGANYGYTF. The rearrangement links TRBV28 to TRBJ1-2, with 7 bases matching TRBD1. Germline CDR1 and CDR2: MDHEN and SYDVKM. CDR3 length equals 15 residues. Trimming at V came to 5 bases and at J to 0 bases, leaving 6 bases not matched to a gene.

The CDR3 DNA sequence: TGCGCCAGCAGCTTGGCCGCAGGGGGAGAGGAAAAACTGTTTTTT. Amino acids: CASSLAAGGEEKLFF. The chain is built from TRBV5-1 and TRBJ1-4; 7 nucleotides match TRBD1. CDR3 size: 15 residues. Per germline, CDR1 SGHRS and CDR2 YFSETQ. The J segment lost 8 bases and the V segment lost 0 bases, leaving 7 bases of the junction unmatched.

The chain uses TRBV19 and TRBJ1-1, with D maybe TRBD1 (6 bases). The CDR3 loop spans 17 amino acids. CDR1 LNHDA and CDR2 SQIVND come from the germline V gene (reference sequence). V lost 5 bases, J lost 0 bases, and 19 bases lay in between. The CDR3 DNA sequence: TGTGCCAGTAGTTCCCGGGACAACGTATACATGAACACTGAAGCTTTCTTT. Residues: CASSSRDNVYMNTEAFF.

This clone was observed once. The chain joins TRBV6-1 to TRBJ2-7, with 8 bases aligning to TRBD1. J gave up 0 bases and V 6 bases, and 7 bases lay outside the gene matches. The CDR3 sequence is 15 residues long. Germline V gene lookup returns CDR1 MNHNS and CDR2 SASEGT. The CDR3, as DNA: TGTGCCAGCAGACCGACAGGGGCCTACTCCTACGAGCAGTACGTC. It encodes CASRPTGAYSYEQYV.

The V gene is TRBV11-2, the J gene TRBJ1-3; 10 bases map to TRBD1. V gave up 6 bases and J gave up 5 bases; unmatched junction bases: 10. The germline V gene has CDR1 SGHAT and CDR2 FQNNGV. The CDR3 contains 16 residues. DNA for the CDR3: TGTGCCAGCAGTTATCGTCCGGGACAGGGGAGAAACACCATATATTTT. Translated: CASSYRPGQGRNTIYF.

The V gene is TRBV2, the J gene TRBJ2-1; 13 positions match TRBD2. Germline CDR1 SNHLY, CDR2 FYNNEI. The CDR3 sequence is 15 residues long. The V gene end was trimmed by 4 bases and the J gene end by 9 bases; junction bases not matched to a gene: 6. CDR3 in amino acids: CASSGGLAGTGEQFF. The CDR3 DNA is TGTGCCAGCAGTGGGGGACTAGCGGGGACAGGTGAGCAGTTCTTC.

The CDR3 region is CASSLRTGFNEKLFF. The CDR3 DNA reads TGTGCCAGCAGCCTAAGGACAGGTTTTAATGAAAAACTGTTTTTT. This chain uses TRBV7-8 with TRBJ1-4; 7 bases are shared with TRBD1. Trimming cost V 5 bases and J 4 bases; bases outside gene matches: 7. The CDR3 totals 15 residues. Germline V lookup: CDR1 SGHVS, CDR2 FQNEAQ.

This clone was counted a single time. The chain employs TRBV5-4 and TRBJ1-1, with D maybe TRBD1 (6 bases). The CDR3 has 15 residues. Per germline, CDR1 SGHNT and CDR2 YYREEE (reference sequence). V dropped 0 bases and J dropped 0 bases, with 9 bases sitting between them. The CDR3 DNA reads TGTGCCAGCAGCTTGGGGGGGGGCATGAACACTGAAGCTTTCTTT. The encoded protein is CASSLGGGMNTEAFF.

This clone was seen only once. The chain uses TRBV4-3 and TRBJ1-2; 9 positions match TRBD1. There are 14 residues in the CDR3. The trim removed 3 bases at V and 5 bases at J, leaving 4 bases unmatched. Germline CDR1 LGHNA, CDR2 YSLEER. CDR3 coding DNA: TGCGCCAGCAGCCAGGATGACAGGGGGTATGGCTACACCTTC. Amino acids: CASSQDDRGYGYTF.

The V and J genes are TRBV7-9 and TRBJ2-1; TRBD2 matches 9 bases. CDR1 is SEHNR, CDR2 FQNEAQ, per germline (reference sequence). The CDR3 covers 15 residues. J lost 4 bases, V lost 4 bases, and 5 bases had no gene match. The chain's CDR3 is CASSSGTSTYNEQFF. The CDR3 bases are TGTGCCAGCAGCTCCGGGACTAGCACATACAATGAGCAGTTCTTC.

The V call is TRBV9, the J call TRBJ2-3; 7 positions match TRBD2. CDR1 and CDR2 (germline): SGDLS, YYNGEE. V gave up 0 bases and J gave up 0 bases; unmatched junction bases: 4. The CDR3 spans 16 residues. CDR3 residues: CASSVGGSGSTDTQYF. The DNA for the CDR3 is TGTGCCAGCAGCGTAGGGGGTAGCGGGAGCACAGATACGCAGTATTTT.

The chain has TRBV10-3 and TRBJ1-3, with D perhaps matching TRBD1 (5 bases). Trimming removed 10 bases from V and 2 bases from J, with 15 bases in between. Germline V gene data show CDR1 as ENHRY and CDR2 as SYGVKD. This CDR3 is built from 14 residues. CDR3 sequence: CATLPGGAGNTIYF. The CDR3 DNA reads as TGTGCCACCCTACCGGGGGGGGCTGGAAACACCATATATTTT.

This chain connects TRBV18 to TRBJ1-5; D might be TRBD1 (6 bases). Germline loops: CDR1 KGHSH, CDR2 LQKENI. Deletions cut 2 bases from V and 2 bases from J, with 10 bases between. The CDR3 has 15 amino acids. DNA of the CDR3: TGTGCCAGCTCACCAACAGGGACGGGCAATCAGCCCCAGCATTTT. Residues: CASSPTGTGNQPQHF.